Listed here are 30 T cell receptor beta chains from one sample, sequenced in a study of CXCR3-negative and CXCR3-positive naive CD8 T cells. All TRB cDNA libraries came from 5' RACE performed with UMI labels. Using the 5' RACE reads, TCRdb records one entry per CDR3 protein without DNA. The listing records about 130,000 distinct CDR3 sequences. Sequencing was done on a sample of naive CXCR3- CD8+ T cells from blood. Subset indicated: CD45RO-CCR7+CD27+CD95- naive CD8+ T cells lacking CXCR3 (TNR3-). These receptors all stem from a human donor in good health. Some clones in this sample may be carry-over from other donors' samples.

The rearrangement joins TRBV2 to TRBJ2-7. The CDR3 sequence is 16 residues long. Germline V gene data show CDR1 as SNHLY and CDR2 as FYNNEI. The CDR3 sequence is CASSALKAFQSYEQYF.

V usage is TRBV11-3 and J usage is TRBJ2-3; lacking DNA, the TRBD2 call made by TCRdb goes unchecked. Germline CDR1 reads SGHNT; CDR2 reads YENEEA. The CDR3 length is 13 residues. CDR3 protein: CASSPWTDDTQYF.

CDR3 amino acids: CASSNKERTGDDYSYEQYF. This chain links TRBV21-1 with TRBJ2-7; TCRdb names TRBD1, which stays unverified in the absence of DNA. TRBV21-1 represents a pseudogene. This CDR3 comprises 19 residues.

The chain carries TRBV12-3 or TRBV12-4 and TRBJ2-7; TCRdb names TRBD2, which stays unverified in the absence of DNA. CDR3 length equals 15 residues. The CDR3 spells CASSLGGGNPYEQYF.

The CDR3 loop is CASSQPGGALSRVSEKLFF. This chain connects TRBV4-2 to TRBJ1-4. Germline CDR1 is LGHNA and CDR2 is YNFKEQ. The CDR3 length is 19 residues.

The chain carries TRBV6-2 or TRBV6-3 and TRBJ2-1; TCRdb gives TRBD2 as the D gene, but with no DNA this cannot be confirmed. This CDR3 has 15 amino acids. Germline V gene sequence: CDR1 MNHEY, CDR2 SVGEGT. This CDR3 is CASSYSGVRRDEQFF.

The CDR3 region is CATRPGGNEQFF. This sequence joins TRBV15 and TRBJ2-1; the D call from TCRdb, TRBD1, cannot be confirmed without DNA. CDR3 length equals 12 residues. Germline V gene data show CDR1 as LNHNV and CDR2 as YYDKDF (reference sequence).

The chain uses TRBV28 and TRBJ2-7; TCRdb designates TRBD1, a call that cannot be tested without DNA. The CDR3 is 14 amino acids. Germline values: CDR1 MDHEN, CDR2 SYDVKM. The chain's CDR3 is CASTIAVQAYEQYF.

The chain carries TRBV27 and TRBJ2-5. The CDR3 is made up of 13 amino acids. Germline lookup yields CDR1 MNHEY and CDR2 SMNVEV (reference sequence). The CDR3 spells CASSLAQGETQYF.

V and J are TRBV6-2 or TRBV6-3 and TRBJ1-2; TCRdb picks TRBD1, but there is no DNA to check that call. Germline CDR1 and CDR2: MNHEY and SVGEGT. The CDR3 totals 14 residues. The CDR3 here is CASSRWQGDYGYTF.

J is TRBJ1-1 and V is TRBV28; TCRdb returns TRBD1, unconfirmable since there is no DNA. This CDR3 is 13 amino acids long. The germline V gene has CDR1 MDHEN and CDR2 SYDVKM. This CDR3 reads CASSLLGDTEAFF.

This chain uses TRBV28 with TRBJ1-3. The CDR3 has 15 residues. The V gene's germline CDR1 is MDHEN and CDR2 SYDVKM. Here the CDR3 reads CASSYMDSSGNTIYF.

The chain is built from TRBV9 and TRBJ2-7; TCRdb's D call, TRBD1, is unchecked because there is no DNA. Looked up from germline, CDR1 is SGDLS and CDR2 is YYNGEE. This CDR3 region has 14 residues. The CDR3 spells CASSISPDPYEQYF.

This chain joins TRBV12-3 or TRBV12-4 and TRBJ2-1. There are 17 residues in the CDR3. CDR3 residues: CASSSSFTGISYNEQFF.

The V gene is TRBV20-1, the J gene TRBJ2-7. The CDR3 is 11 residues long. Germline V gives CDR1 DFQATT, CDR2 SNEGSKA (reference sequence). CDR3 loop: CSARPSYEQYF.

The V gene is TRBV20-1, the J gene TRBJ2-1; the TRBD2 assignment by TCRdb is unverifiable without DNA. The CDR3 is made up of 15 amino acids. CDR1 is DFQATT, CDR2 SNEGSKA, per germline (reference sequence). CDR3 protein: CSAEVLAETYNEQFF.

The gene calls are TRBV29-1 and TRBJ2-3; TCRdb returns TRBD1, unconfirmable since there is no DNA. Germline lookup yields CDR1 SQVTM and CDR2 ANQGSEA. This CDR3 is 14 amino acids long. Here the CDR3 reads CSVEQGSYTDTQYF.

The rearrangement uses TRBV29-1 and TRBJ2-2. From germline, CDR1 is SQVTM and CDR2 ANQGSEA. The CDR3 is 13 residues long. The CDR3 is CSVERVNTGELFF.

The chain combines TRBV7-3 with TRBJ2-1. The germline V gene has CDR1 SGHTA and CDR2 FQGTGA. The CDR3 has 15 residues. The CDR3 loop is CASSFPESSYNEQFF.

The chain uses TRBV6-2 or TRBV6-3 and TRBJ2-1; checking the TCRdb D call of TRBD2 is not possible without DNA. The germline V gene encodes CDR1 MNHEY and CDR2 SVGEGT. The CDR3 totals 14 residues. CDR3 sequence: CASRLAGAYNEQFF.

CDR3: CSVEGEDRGSYEQYF. The V and J genes are TRBV29-1 and TRBJ2-7. From germline, CDR1 is SQVTM and CDR2 ANQGSEA. The CDR3 has 15 residues.

The chain has TRBV10-3 and TRBJ2-5; lacking DNA, the TRBD2 call made by TCRdb goes unchecked. The CDR3 sequence is 13 residues long. Germline CDR1 is ENHRY and CDR2 is SYGVKD. This chain's CDR3 is CARGPPPLETQYF.

The rearrangement links TRBV20-1 to TRBJ1-5; TCRdb's D gene call, TRBD1, goes unchecked for lack of DNA. Germline values: CDR1 DFQATT, CDR2 SNEGSKA (reference sequence). The CDR3 is made up of 16 amino acids. The chain's CDR3 is CSARVTGGQSNQPQHF.

The chain links TRBV2 to TRBJ2-7. This CDR3 has 11 residues. CDR1 and CDR2 (germline): SNHLY, FYNNEI. CDR3 in amino acids: CASSERYEQYF.

The chain has TRBV7-2 and TRBJ2-3; TCRdb returns TRBD2, unconfirmable since there is no DNA. CDR3 length: 17 residues. The germline V gene has CDR1 SGHTA and CDR2 FQGNSA. The CDR3 loop reads CASSLGLAGAIADTQYF.

The chain links TRBV12-3 or TRBV12-4 to TRBJ2-5. CDR3 length: 12 residues. CDR3: CASSGLEETQYF.

The V call is TRBV28, the J call TRBJ1-2; TCRdb's D call, TRBD1, is unchecked because there is no DNA. The CDR3 runs 15 residues. The germline V gene encodes CDR1 MDHEN and CDR2 SYDVKM. The CDR3 loop is CASSKTGTVNYGFTF.

This chain links TRBV28 with TRBJ1-5. Germline loops: CDR1 MDHEN, CDR2 SYDVKM. The length of the CDR3 is 13 residues. The CDR3 loop is CASSSVSNQPQHF.

The gene calls are TRBV6-5 and TRBJ2-7; TCRdb gives TRBD2 as the D gene, but with no DNA this cannot be confirmed. Germline CDR1 MNHEY, CDR2 SVGAGI. This CDR3 region has 19 residues. The CDR3: CASSTGGLAGESAYYEQYF.

The chain joins TRBV12-3 or TRBV12-4 to TRBJ2-7; TCRdb picks TRBD1, but there is no DNA to check that call. The CDR3 is 13 residues long. CDR3 sequence reads: CASSLFMGEEQYF.